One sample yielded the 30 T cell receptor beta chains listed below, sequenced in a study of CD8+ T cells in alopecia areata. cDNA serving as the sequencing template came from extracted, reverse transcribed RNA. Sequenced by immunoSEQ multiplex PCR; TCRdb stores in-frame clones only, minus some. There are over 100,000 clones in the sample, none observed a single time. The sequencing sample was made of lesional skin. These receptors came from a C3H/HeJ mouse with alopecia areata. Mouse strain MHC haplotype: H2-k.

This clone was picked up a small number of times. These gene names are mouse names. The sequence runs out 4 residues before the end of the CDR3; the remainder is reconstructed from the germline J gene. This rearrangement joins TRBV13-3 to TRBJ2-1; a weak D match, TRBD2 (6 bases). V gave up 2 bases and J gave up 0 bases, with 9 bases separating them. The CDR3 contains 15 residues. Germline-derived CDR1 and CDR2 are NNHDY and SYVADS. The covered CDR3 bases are TGTGCCAGCAGTGACTGGGGTCTTAACTATGCT. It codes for CASSDWGLNYA. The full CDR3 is CASSDWGLNYAEQFF.

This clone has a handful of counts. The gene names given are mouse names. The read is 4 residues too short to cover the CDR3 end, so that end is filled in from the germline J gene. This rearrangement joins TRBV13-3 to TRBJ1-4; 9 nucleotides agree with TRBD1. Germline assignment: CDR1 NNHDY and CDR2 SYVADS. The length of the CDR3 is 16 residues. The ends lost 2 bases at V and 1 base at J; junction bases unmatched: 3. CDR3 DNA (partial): TGTGCCAGCAGTGAGAGGGACAGGGATTCCAACGAA. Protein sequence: CASSERDRDSNE. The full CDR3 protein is CASSERDRDSNERLFF.

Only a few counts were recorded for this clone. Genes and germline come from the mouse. The CDR3 sequence: CTCSADLQVSYEQYF. CDR3 bases read: TGCACCTGCAGTGCAGATCTCCAGGTCTCCTAT. The chain combines TRBV1 with TRBJ2-7; D gene ambiguous. The read ends 4 residues before the CDR3 terminus; that terminus is restored from the germline J gene. Germline lookup yields CDR1 NSQYPW and CDR2 LRSPGD (reference sequence). The CDR3 is 15 amino acids. Between the trimmed V and J ends, which lost 0 bases and 0 bases, there was a span of 9 bases.

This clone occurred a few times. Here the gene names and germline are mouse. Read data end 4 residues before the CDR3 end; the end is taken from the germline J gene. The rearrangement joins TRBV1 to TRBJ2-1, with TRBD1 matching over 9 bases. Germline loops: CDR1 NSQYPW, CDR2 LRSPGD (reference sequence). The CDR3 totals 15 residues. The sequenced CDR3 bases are TGCACCTGCAGTGCAGATAACGACAGGGGGGCT. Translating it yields CTCSADNDRGA. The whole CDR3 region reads CTCSADNDRGAEQFF. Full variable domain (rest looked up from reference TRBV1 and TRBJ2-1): VTLLEQNPRWRLVPRGQAVNLRCILKNSQYPWMSWYQQDLQKQLQWLFTLRSPGDKEVKSLPGADYLATRVTDTELRLQVANMSQGRTLYCTCSADNDRGAEQFFGPGTRLTVL.

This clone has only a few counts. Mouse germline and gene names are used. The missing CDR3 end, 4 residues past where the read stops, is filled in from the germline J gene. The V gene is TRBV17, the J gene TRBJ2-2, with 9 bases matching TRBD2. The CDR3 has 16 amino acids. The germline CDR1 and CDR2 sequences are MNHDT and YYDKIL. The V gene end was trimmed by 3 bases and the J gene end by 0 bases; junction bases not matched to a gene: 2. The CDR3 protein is CASSSWGGANTGQLYF. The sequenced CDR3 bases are TGTGCTAGCAGTAGTTGGGGGGGCGCAAACACCGGG.

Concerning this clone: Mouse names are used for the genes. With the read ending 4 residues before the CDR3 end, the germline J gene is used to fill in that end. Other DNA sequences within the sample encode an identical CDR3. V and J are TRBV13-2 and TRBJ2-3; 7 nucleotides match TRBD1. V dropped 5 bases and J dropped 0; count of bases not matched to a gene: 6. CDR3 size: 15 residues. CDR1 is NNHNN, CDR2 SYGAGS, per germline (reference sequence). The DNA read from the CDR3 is TGTGCCAGCGGCGGGGACAGAACTAGTGCAGAA. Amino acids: CASGGDRTSAE. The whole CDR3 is CASGGDRTSAETLYF.

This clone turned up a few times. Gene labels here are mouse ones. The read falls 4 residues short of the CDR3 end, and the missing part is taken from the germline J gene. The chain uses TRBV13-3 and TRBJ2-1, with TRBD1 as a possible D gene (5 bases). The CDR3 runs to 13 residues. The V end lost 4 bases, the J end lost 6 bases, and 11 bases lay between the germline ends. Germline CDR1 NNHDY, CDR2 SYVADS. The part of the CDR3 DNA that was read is TGTGCCAGCAGTCGGGCCCAGGGTGCT. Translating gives CASSRAQGA. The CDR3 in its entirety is CASSRAQGAEQFF.

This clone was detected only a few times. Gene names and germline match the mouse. The chain's CDR3 is CASSGPEGEVNERLFF. CDR3 DNA, as far as it was read: TGTGCCAGCAGTGGACCCGAGGGGGAGGTCAACGAA. The chain combines TRBV13-3 with TRBJ1-4; perhaps TRBD1 as D (6 bases). Coverage ceases 4 residues before the CDR3 finishes, and the germline J gene fills in the end. V lost 3 bases to trimming and J lost 4 bases, with 16 bases between them. The germline V gene has CDR1 NNHDY and CDR2 SYVADS. The CDR3 is made up of 16 amino acids.

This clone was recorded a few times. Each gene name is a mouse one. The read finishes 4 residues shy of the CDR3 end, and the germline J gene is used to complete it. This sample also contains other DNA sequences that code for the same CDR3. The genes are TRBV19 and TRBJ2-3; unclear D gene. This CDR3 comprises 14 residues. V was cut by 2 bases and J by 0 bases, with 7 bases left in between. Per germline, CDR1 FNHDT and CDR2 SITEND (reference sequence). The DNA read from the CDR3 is TGTGCCAGCAGTATTCCCAGTAGTGCAGAA. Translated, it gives CASSIPSSAE. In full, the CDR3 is CASSIPSSAETLYF.

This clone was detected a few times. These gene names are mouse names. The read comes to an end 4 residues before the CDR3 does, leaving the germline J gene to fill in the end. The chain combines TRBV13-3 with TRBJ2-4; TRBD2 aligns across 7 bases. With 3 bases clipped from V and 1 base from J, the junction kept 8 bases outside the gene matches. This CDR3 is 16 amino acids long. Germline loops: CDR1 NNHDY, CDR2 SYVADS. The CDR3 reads CASSGDWEAGQNTLYF. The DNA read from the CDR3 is TGTGCCAGCAGTGGAGACTGGGAGGCAGGTCAAAAC.

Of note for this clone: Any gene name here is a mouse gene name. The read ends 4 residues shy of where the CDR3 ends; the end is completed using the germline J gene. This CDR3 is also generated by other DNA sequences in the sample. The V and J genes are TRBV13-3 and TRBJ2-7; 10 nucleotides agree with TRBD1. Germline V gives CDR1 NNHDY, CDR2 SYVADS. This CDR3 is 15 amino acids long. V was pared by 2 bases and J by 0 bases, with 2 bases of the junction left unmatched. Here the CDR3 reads CASSERDRGSYEQYF. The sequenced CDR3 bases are TGTGCCAGCAGTGAACGGGACAGGGGCTCCTAT.

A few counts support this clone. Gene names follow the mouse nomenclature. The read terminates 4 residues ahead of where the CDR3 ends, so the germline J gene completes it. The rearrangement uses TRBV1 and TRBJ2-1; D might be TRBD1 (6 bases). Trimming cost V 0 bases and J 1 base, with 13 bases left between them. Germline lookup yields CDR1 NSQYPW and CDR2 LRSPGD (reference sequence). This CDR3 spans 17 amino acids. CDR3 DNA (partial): TGCACCTGCAGTGCAGACAGGGGAATCATAAACTATGCT. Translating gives CTCSADRGIINYA. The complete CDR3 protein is CTCSADRGIINYAEQFF.

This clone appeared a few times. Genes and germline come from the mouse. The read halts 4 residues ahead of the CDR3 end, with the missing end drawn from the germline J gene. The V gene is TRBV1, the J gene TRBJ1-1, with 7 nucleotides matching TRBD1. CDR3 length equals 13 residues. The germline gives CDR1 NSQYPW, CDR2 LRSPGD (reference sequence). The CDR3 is CTCSALGTEEVFF. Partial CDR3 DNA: TGCACCTGCAGTGCACTCGGGACAGAA.

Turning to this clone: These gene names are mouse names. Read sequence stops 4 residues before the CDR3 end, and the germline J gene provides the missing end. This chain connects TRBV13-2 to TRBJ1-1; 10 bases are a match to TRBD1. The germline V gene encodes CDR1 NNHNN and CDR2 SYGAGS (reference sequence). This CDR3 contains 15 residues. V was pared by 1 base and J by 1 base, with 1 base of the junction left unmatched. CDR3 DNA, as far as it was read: TGTGCCAGCGGTGATTGGGACAGGGGAAACACA. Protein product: CASGDWDRGNT. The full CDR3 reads CASGDWDRGNTEVFF.

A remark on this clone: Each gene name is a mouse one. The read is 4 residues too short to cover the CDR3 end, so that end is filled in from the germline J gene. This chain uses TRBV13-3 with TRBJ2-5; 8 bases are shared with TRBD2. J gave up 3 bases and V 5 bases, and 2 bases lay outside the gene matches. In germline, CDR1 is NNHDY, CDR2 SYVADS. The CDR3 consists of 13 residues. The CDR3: CASRGGPQDTQYF. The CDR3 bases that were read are TGTGCCAGCAGGGGGGGGCCTCAAGAC.

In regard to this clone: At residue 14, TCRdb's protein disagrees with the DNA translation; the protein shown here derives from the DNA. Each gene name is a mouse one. CDR3: CASSDGTGAYSGNTLYF. The CDR3 DNA, read in part, is TGTGCCAGCAGTGATGGGACAGGGGCCTATTCTGGAAATACG. The chain has TRBV13-3 and TRBJ1-3; 9 nucleotides agree with TRBD1. Read data end 3 residues before the CDR3 end; the end is taken from the germline J gene. V shed 0 bases and J 0 bases; nucleotides not matched to a gene: 4. CDR3 length equals 17 residues. Per the germline V gene, CDR1 is NNHDY and CDR2 is SYVADS.

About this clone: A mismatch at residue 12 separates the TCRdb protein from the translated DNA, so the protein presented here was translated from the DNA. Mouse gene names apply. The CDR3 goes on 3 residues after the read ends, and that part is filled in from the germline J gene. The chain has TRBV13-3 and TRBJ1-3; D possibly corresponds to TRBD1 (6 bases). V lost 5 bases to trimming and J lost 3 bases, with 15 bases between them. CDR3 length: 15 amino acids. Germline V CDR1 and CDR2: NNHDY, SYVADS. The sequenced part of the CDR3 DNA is TGTGCCAGCAGACCCGTGGCAGGGGATGGAAATACG. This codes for CASRPVAGDGNT. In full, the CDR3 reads CASRPVAGDGNTLYF. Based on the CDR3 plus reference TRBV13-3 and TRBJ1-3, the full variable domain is EAAVTQSPRSKVAVTGGKVTLSCHQTNNHDYMYWYRQDTGHGLRLIHYSYVADSTEKGDIPDGYKASRPSQENFSLILELASLSQTAVYFCASRPVAGDGNTLYFGEGSRLIVV.

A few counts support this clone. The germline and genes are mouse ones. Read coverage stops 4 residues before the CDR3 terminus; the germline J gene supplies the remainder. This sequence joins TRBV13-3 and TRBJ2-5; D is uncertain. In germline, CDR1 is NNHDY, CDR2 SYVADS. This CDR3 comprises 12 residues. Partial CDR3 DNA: TGTGCCAGCAGTGATGCCATAGAC. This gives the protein CASSDAID. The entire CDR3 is CASSDAIDTQYF. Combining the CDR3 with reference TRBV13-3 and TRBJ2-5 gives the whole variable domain EAAVTQSPRSKVAVTGGKVTLSCHQTNNHDYMYWYRQDTGHGLRLIHYSYVADSTEKGDIPDGYKASRPSQENFSLILELASLSQTAVYFCASSDAIDTQYFGPGTRLLVL.

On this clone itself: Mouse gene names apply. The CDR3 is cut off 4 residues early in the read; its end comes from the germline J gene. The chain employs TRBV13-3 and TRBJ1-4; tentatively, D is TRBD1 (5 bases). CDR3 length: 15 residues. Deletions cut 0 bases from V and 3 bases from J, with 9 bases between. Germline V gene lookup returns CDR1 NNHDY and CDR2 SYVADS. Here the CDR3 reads CASSDERTPNERLFF. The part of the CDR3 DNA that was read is TGTGCCAGCAGTGATGAAAGGACACCCAACGAA.

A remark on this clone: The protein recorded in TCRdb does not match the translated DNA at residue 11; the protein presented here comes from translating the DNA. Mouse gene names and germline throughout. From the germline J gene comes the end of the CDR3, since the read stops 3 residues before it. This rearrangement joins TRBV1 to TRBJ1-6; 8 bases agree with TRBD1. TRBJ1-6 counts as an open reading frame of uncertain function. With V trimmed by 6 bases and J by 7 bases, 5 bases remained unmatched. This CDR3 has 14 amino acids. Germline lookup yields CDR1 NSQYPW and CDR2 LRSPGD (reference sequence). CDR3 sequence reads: CTCRRTGWNSPLYF. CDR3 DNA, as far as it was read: TGCACCTGCAGGAGGACAGGGTGGAATTCGCCC.

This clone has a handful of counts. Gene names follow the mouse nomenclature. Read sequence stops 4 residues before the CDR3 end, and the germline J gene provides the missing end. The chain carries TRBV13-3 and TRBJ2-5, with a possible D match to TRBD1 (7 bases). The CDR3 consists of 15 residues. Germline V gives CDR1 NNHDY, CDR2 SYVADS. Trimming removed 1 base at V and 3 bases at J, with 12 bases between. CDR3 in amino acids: CASSDIRGPQDTQYF. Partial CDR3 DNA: TGTGCCAGCAGTGATATAAGGGGGCCTCAAGAC.

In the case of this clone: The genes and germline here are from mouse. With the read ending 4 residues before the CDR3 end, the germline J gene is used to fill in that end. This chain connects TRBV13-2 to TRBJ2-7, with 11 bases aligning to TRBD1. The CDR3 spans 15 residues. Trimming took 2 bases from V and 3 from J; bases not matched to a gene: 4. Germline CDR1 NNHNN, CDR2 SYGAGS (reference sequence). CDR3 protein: CASGDRGTGGYEQYF. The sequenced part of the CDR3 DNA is TGTGCCAGCGGTGACCGGGGGACAGGGGGCTAT.

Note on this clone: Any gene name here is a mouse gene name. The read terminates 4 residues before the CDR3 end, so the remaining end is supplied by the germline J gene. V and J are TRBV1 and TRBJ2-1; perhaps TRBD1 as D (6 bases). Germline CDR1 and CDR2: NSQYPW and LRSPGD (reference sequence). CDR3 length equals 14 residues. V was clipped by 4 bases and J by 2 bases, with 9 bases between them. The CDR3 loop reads CTCSGTDHYAEQFF. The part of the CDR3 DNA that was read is TGCACCTGCAGTGGGACAGACCACTATGCT. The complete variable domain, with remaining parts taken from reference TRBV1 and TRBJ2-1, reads VTLLEQNPRWRLVPRGQAVNLRCILKNSQYPWMSWYQQDLQKQLQWLFTLRSPGDKEVKSLPGADYLATRVTDTELRLQVANMSQGRTLYCTCSGTDHYAEQFFGPGTRLTVL.

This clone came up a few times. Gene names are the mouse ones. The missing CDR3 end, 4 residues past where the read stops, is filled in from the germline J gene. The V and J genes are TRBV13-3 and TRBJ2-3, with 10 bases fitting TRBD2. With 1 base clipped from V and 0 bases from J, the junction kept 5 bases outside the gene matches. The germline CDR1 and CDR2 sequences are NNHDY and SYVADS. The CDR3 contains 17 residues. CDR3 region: CASSDQTGGSSAETLYF. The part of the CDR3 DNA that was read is TGTGCCAGCAGTGATCAGACTGGGGGGTCTAGTGCAGAA.

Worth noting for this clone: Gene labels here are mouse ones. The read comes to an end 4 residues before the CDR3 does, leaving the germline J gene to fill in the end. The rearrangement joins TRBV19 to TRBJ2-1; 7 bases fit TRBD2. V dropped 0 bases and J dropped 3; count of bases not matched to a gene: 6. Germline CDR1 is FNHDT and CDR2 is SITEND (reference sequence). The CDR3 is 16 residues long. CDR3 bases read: TGTGCCAGCAGTATAGGGAGGACTGGAGCCTATGCT. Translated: CASSIGRTGAYA. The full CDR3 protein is CASSIGRTGAYAEQFF.

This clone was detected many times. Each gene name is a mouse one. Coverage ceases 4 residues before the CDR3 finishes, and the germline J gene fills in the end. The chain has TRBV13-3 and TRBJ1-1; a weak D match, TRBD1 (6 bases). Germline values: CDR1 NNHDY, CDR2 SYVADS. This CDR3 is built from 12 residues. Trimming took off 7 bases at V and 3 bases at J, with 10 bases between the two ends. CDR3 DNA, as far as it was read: TGTGCCAGCGAAGGGGGTGACACA. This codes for CASEGGDT. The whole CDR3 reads CASEGGDTEVFF.

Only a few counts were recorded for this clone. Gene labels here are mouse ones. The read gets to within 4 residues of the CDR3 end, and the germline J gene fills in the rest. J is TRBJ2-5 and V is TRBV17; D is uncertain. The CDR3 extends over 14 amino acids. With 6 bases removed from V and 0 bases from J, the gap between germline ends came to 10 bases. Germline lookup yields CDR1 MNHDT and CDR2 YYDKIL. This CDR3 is CASRETVNQDTQYF. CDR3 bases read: TGTGCTAGCAGGGAAACAGTTAACCAAGAC. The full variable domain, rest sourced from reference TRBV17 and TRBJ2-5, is DTTVKQNPRYKLARVGKPVNLICSQTMNHDTMYWYQKKPNQAPKLLLFYYDKILNREADTFEKFQSSRPNNSFCSLYIGSAGLEYSAMYLCASRETVNQDTQYFGPGTRLLVL.

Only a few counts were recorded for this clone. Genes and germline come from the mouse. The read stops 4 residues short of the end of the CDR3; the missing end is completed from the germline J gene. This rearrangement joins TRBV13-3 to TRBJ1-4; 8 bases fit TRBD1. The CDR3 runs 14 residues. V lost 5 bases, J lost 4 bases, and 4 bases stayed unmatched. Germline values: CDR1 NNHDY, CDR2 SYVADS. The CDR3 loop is CASRTGEVNERLFF. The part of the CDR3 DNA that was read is TGTGCCAGCAGGACAGGGGAAGTCAACGAA.

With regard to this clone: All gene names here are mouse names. Incomplete CDR3 DNA: TGTGCCATCGGGACAGGGAACCAAGAC. The encoded protein is CAIGTGNQD. The full CDR3 sequence reads CAIGTGNQDTQYF. The chain uses TRBV13-3 and TRBJ2-5, with TRBD1 matching 9 bases. Sequencing ends 4 residues short of the CDR3 end; the germline J gene provides the rest. The length of the CDR3 is 13 residues. V lost 9 bases to trimming and J lost 0 bases; unmatched junction nucleotides: 2. Germline CDR1 and CDR2: NNHDY and SYVADS.

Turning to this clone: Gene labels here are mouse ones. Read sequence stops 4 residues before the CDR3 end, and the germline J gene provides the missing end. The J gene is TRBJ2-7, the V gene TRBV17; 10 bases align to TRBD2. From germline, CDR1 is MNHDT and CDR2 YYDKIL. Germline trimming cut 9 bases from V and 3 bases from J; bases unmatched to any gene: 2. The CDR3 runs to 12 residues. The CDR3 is CASGTGDYEQYF. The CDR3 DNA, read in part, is TGTGCTAGTGGGACTGGGGACTAT.